This entry lists 22 T cell receptor beta chains sequenced from one sample in a study of T and B cells in COVID-19 patients. BIOMED2 TRB-A/B primer pools were used in multiplex TRB PCR. Each CDR3 protein is one row after TCRdb ran MiXCR on the multiplex PCR reads. The profile shows under 4,500 distinct CDR3 sequences, less than 25% of them singletons. TRB was amplified from about 260-540 ng of blood genomic DNA. The sequenced material came from blood. The receptors originated from a human donor with active COVID-19.

This clonotype qualifies as medium-sized (0.01 to 0.1%). The V gene is TRBV27, the J gene TRBJ2-1; 8 bases fit TRBD1. The CDR3 has 13 residues. Trimming removed 8 bases from V and 7 bases from J; junction bases left unmatched: 7. In germline, CDR1 is MNHEY, CDR2 SMNVEV (reference sequence). CDR3 nucleotides: TGTGCCAGCGGCCAGGGGGCACCAAATGAGCAGTTCTTC. The encoded protein is CASGQGAPNEQFF.

This clonotype was detected only a few times. The J gene is TRBJ2-5, the V gene TRBV7-2, with TRBD1 matching over 7 bases. The CDR3 sequence is 16 residues long. V dropped 5 bases and J dropped 0; count of bases not matched to a gene: 9. The V gene's germline CDR1 is SGHTA and CDR2 FQGNSA. The chain's CDR3 is CASSKGDRPYQETQYF. CDR3 in DNA: TGTGCCAGCAGCAAAGGGGACAGACCGTACCAAGAGACCCAGTACTTC.

The J gene is TRBJ1-4, the V gene TRBV4-2, with TRBD1 matching over 7 bases. J was trimmed by 8 bases and V by 4 bases; bases with no gene match: 7. The CDR3 covers 14 residues. Germline V lookup: CDR1 LGHNA, CDR2 YNFKEQ. CDR3 bases: TGTGCCAGCAGCCCCTGGACAGGAAGCGAAAAACTGTTTTTT. This encodes CASSPWTGSEKLFF.

This chain joins TRBV6-2 or TRBV6-3 and TRBJ2-7; TRBD1 agrees at 9 bases. Germline assignment: CDR1 MNHEY and CDR2 SVGEGT. V dropped 5 bases and J dropped 1; count of bases not matched to a gene: 6. The CDR3 is 15 amino acids. The CDR3 spells CASSPLGTGSYEQYF. The DNA for the CDR3 is TGTGCCAGCAGTCCCCTCGGGACAGGGTCCTACGAGCAGTACTTC.

This clonotype is labeled as medium-sized. This chain joins TRBV7-9 and TRBJ2-3; D may be TRBD2 (7 bases). The germline V and J ends were trimmed by 5 bases and 0 bases, with 9 bases remaining between them. CDR3 length: 14 amino acids. Germline CDR1 SEHNR, CDR2 FQNEAQ (reference sequence). CDR3 amino acids: CASSGRGSTDTQYF. In DNA form, the CDR3 reads TGTGCCAGCAGCGGGAGGGGGAGCACAGATACGCAGTATTTT.

In its sample, this clonotype was seen a few times. The chain employs TRBV7-2 and TRBJ2-6; D ambiguous. The CDR3 totals 13 residues. Germline V gene data show CDR1 as SGHTA and CDR2 as FQGNSA. Trimming cost V 5 bases and J 4 bases, with 6 bases left between them. The CDR3: CASSPKGANVLTF. The CDR3 bases are TGTGCCAGCAGCCCAAAGGGGGCCAACGTCCTGACTTTC.

This chain connects TRBV2 to TRBJ2-2, with a weak D call TRBD2 (5 bases). Trimming pared 6 bases from V and 5 bases from J, leaving 10 bases between. Germline V CDR1 and CDR2: SNHLY, FYNNEI. The CDR3 loop spans 13 amino acids. The chain's CDR3 is CASSGERTGELFF. CDR3 DNA: TGTGCCAGCAGCGGGGAGAGGACCGGGGAGCTGTTTTTT.

This chain joins TRBV11-2 and TRBJ1-3; no clear D. The CDR3 spans 14 residues. In germline, CDR1 is SGHAT, CDR2 FQNNGV. Trimming removed 0 bases at V and 3 bases at J, with 6 bases between. CDR3 sequence: CASSLEGFGNTIYF. CDR3 sequence (DNA): TGTGCCAGCAGCTTAGAAGGGTTTGGAAACACCATATATTTT.

This clonotype qualifies as medium-sized. This rearrangement joins TRBV27 to TRBJ1-3, with D possibly matching TRBD1 (5 bases). CDR3 size: 14 residues. CDR1 and CDR2 from the germline V gene are MNHEY and SMNVEV (reference sequence). The ends were cut back, 0 bases at V and 4 bases at J, with 7 bases in the middle. The CDR3 reads CASSLSNRGNTIYF. The CDR3 bases are TGTGCCAGCAGTTTATCGAACAGGGGAAACACCATATATTTT.

This clonotype was recorded a few times. V usage is TRBV4-3 and J usage is TRBJ1-5; D unclear. V shed 0 bases and J shed 6 bases, with 15 bases lying between them. The CDR3 has 16 residues. Germline assignment: CDR1 LGHNA and CDR2 YSLEER. The CDR3 sequence: CASSQEDSSAAQPQHF. The CDR3 nucleotides read TGCGCCAGCAGCCAAGAGGATAGCTCCGCGGCTCAGCCCCAGCATTTT.

This clonotype was seen just once. V usage is TRBV19 and J usage is TRBJ2-3; maybe TRBD2 (6 bases). Trimming shortened V by 6 bases and J by 4 bases, and 14 bases separated the two germline ends. The germline V gene has CDR1 LNHDA and CDR2 SQIVND (reference sequence). The CDR3 has 14 amino acids. CDR3 residues: CASSHGGEADTQYF. CDR3 sequence (DNA): TGTGCCAGTAGCCACGGCGGGGAGGCAGATACGCAGTATTTT.

This clonotype was recorded a few times. The chain couples TRBV5-1 to TRBJ2-7; 7 bases match TRBD1. With 1 base clipped from V and 3 bases from J, the junction kept 7 bases outside the gene matches. This CDR3 comprises 15 residues. CDR1 and CDR2 from the germline V gene are SGHRS and YFSETQ. CDR3 in amino acids: CASSLSGQGDYEQYF. CDR3 DNA sequence: TGCGCCAGCAGCTTGTCCGGGCAGGGGGACTACGAGCAGTACTTC.

By share, this clonotype ranks as medium-sized. This chain links TRBV24-1 with TRBJ1-2; no firm D call. The V gene lost 10 bases and the J gene lost 6 bases, with 14 bases spanning the gap. The CDR3 contains 12 residues. In germline, CDR1 is KGHDR, CDR2 SFDVKD. The CDR3 DNA reads as TGTGCCACGGGAGAGCCCCCCGATGGCTACACCTTC. Translated, it gives CATGEPPDGYTF.

V usage is TRBV7-6 and J usage is TRBJ2-1, with 7 bases that match TRBD2. V shed 0 bases, J shed 6 bases, and the junction held 11 bases outside the gene matches. This CDR3 spans 17 amino acids. Germline values: CDR1 SGHVS, CDR2 FNYEAQ. CDR3 in DNA: TGTGCCAGCAGCTTAGCTTTCGGGGCGGGAGTGGGCAATGAGCAGTTCTTC. It yields the protein CASSLAFGAGVGNEQFF.

By share of the sample, this clonotype is medium-sized. This chain uses TRBV14 with TRBJ2-2; D not certain. There are 13 residues in the CDR3. Germline V gene data show CDR1 as SGHDN and CDR2 as FVKESK. V lost 2 bases and J 7 bases, leaving 8 bases between the germline ends. The DNA of the CDR3 is TGTGCCAGCAGCCAAAGGCGAGGCGGGGAGCTGTTTTTT. It encodes CASSQRRGGELFF.

The chain employs TRBV4-2 and TRBJ1-2; D ambiguous. This CDR3 has 16 residues. Trimming stripped 4 bases from V and 3 bases from J, with 18 bases between. Germline values: CDR1 LGHNA, CDR2 YNFKEQ. Here the CDR3 reads CASSLILGTGDYGYTF. The CDR3 DNA follows: TGTGCCAGCAGCCTCATCCTCGGAACGGGTGACTATGGCTACACCTTC.

This clonotype is large. V is TRBV19 and J is TRBJ2-1, with 12 positions matching TRBD2. The V and J ends lost 1 base and 8 bases, in that order; junction bases with no gene match: 0. The CDR3 is 14 amino acids. CDR1 is LNHDA, CDR2 SQIVND, per germline (reference sequence). In nucleotides, the CDR3 is TGTGCCAGTAGTATAGGGACTAGCGGGGATGAGCAGTTCTTC. It is translated as CASSIGTSGDEQFF.

Sample share makes this clonotype medium-sized. The chain links TRBV5-4 to TRBJ2-7, with 8 bases identical to TRBD1. The length of the CDR3 is 14 residues. The V segment lost 2 bases and the J segment 2 bases; nucleotides outside the gene matches: 3. Germline V lookup: CDR1 SGHNT, CDR2 YYREEE (reference sequence). CDR3 residues: CASSLQGDTYEQYF. CDR3 in DNA: TGTGCCAGCAGCTTACAGGGGGACACCTACGAGCAGTACTTC. Variable domain in full (rest from reference TRBV5-4 and TRBJ2-7): ETGVTQSPTHLIKTRGQQVTLRCSSQSGHNTVSWYQQALGQGPQFIFQYYREEENGRGNFPPRFSGLQFPNYSSELNVNALELDDSALYLCASSLQGDTYEQYFGPGTRLTVT.

By its share, this clonotype is medium-sized. The chain employs TRBV7-9 and TRBJ1-5, with D unclear. CDR1 SEHNR and CDR2 FQNEAQ come from the germline V gene (reference sequence). V was clipped by 5 bases and J by 1 base, with 6 bases between them. The CDR3 has 13 amino acids. CDR3 in amino acids: CASSQQSNQPQHF. In nucleotides, the CDR3 is TGTGCCAGCAGCCAACAGAGCAATCAGCCCCAGCATTTT. Complete variable domain (other parts from reference TRBV7-9 and TRBJ1-5): DTGVSQNPRHKITKRGQNVTFRCDPISEHNRLYWYRQTLGQGPEFLTYFQNEAQLEKSRLLSDRFSAERPKGSFSTLEIQRTEQGDSAMYLCASSQQSNQPQHFGDGTRLSIL.

This clonotype is termed medium-sized. This rearrangement joins TRBV5-4 to TRBJ1-2, with D possibly TRBD1 on 6 matching bases. V was trimmed by 0 bases and J by 4 bases, leaving 16 bases between them. The germline V gene has CDR1 SGHNT and CDR2 YYREEE (reference sequence). The CDR3 runs 16 residues. The CDR3, as DNA: TGTGCCAGCAGCTTGGCCGGTCGGCAGGGGAGCTATGGCTACACCTTC. This codes for CASSLAGRQGSYGYTF.

This clonotype is large within its sample. The V gene is TRBV19, the J gene TRBJ2-2; D call uncertain. The V gene lost 7 bases and the J gene lost 0 bases, with 9 bases spanning the gap. Germline V gives CDR1 LNHDA, CDR2 SQIVND (reference sequence). There are 14 residues in the CDR3. CDR3 loop: CASKDGTNTGELFF. The DNA of the CDR3 is TGTGCCAGTAAGGACGGTACGAACACCGGGGAGCTGTTTTTT.

Regarding this clonotype: A much larger clonotype is one base distant, so this may be a read error. It is likely a read error, because the conserved phenylalanine at the end of the CDR3 is missing. V usage is TRBV6-1 and J usage is TRBJ2-1; TRBD2 is a possible D gene (5 bases). V gave up 0 bases and J gave up 5 bases, with 20 bases separating them. CDR3 length: 18 residues. The germline gives CDR1 MNHNS, CDR2 SASEGT. This chain's CDR3 is CASSEALRGTPDHNEQFL. The DNA for the CDR3 is TGTGCCAGCAGTGAAGCGCTTCGGGGTACCCCCGACCACAATGAGCAGTTCTTG.